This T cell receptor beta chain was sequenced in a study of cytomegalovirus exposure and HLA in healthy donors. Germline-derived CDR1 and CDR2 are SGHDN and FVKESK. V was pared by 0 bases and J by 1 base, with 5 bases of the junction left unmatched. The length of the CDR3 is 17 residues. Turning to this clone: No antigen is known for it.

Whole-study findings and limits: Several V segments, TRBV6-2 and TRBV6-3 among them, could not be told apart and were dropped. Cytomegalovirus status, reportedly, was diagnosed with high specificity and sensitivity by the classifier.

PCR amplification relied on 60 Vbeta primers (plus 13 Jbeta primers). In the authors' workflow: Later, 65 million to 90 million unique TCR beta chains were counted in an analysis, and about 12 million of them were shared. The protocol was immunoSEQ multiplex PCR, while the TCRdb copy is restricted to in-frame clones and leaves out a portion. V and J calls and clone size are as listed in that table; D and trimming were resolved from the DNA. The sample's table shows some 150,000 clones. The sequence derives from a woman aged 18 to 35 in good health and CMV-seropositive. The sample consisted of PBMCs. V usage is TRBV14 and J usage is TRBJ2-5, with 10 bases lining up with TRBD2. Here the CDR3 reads CASSQDWIAGGQETQYF. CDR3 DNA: TGTGCCAGCAGCCAAGATTGGATAGCGGGGGGCCAAGAGACCCAGTACTTC. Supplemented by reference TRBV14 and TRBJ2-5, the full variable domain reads EAGVTQFPSHSVIEKGQTVTLRCDPISGHDNLYWYRRVMGKEIKFLLHFVKESKQDESGMPNNRFLAERTGGTYSTLKVQPAELEDSGVYFCASSQDWIAGGQETQYFGPGTRLLVL.